This T cell receptor (beta chain) originates from a study of yellow fever vaccine responses in identical twins listed by TCRdb under 2018. A note on the overall study: The study precisely tracked vaccine-responding T cell clones in identical twins.

V is clipped by 1 base and J by 1 base, and the sequence between their germline boundaries is 7 bases long. CDR1 and CDR2 were assigned from the germline V gene as SGHNT and YENEEA. The CDR3, cysteine through phenylalanine, is 14 amino acids long. The retained sequence is limited to the CDR3, 42 bases, with the frame set at the first base. Broad study findings and their caveats: The T cell response to vaccination in identical twins was reported by the authors to appear partly convergent and partly personalized.

Libraries were prepared through RT-PCR. Reads for this sample came from an Illumina HiSeq 2500. The public reads were quality trimmed at Q25 with fastp and then assembled into clones with MiXCR by TCRdb, keeping productive beta chains. Duplicate CDR3 protein sequences are folded into a single record with the most common DNA and genes. Recorded for this sample are about 8,700 distinct CDR3 sequences; over 80% of them occurred a single time. Roughly 2% of the sample rests with the top ten. As regards this clonotype: Its recognized antigen is unknown. The input lacks base qualities; no much larger clone sits a single base away.

The sample was T cells from blood (PBMCs), unsorted or a sorted subset (not recorded which), taken before or after yellow fever vaccination (not recorded which). The rearrangement combines TRBV11-3 with TRBJ1-2; confidence is insufficient to name the D gene. The TCR sequence derives from a woman under 30 who received the yellow fever vaccine. Donor details come from another sample of the same person, matched by shared clones. The DNA sequence follows: TGTGCCAGCAGCTTAGGCGCAAGTAACTATGGCTACACCTTC. Translated, this gives CASSLGASNYGYTF.